This passage covers 11 T cell receptor beta chains from one sample sequenced in a study of blood T cells in healthy people across ages. Primers used in a second PCR of about 7 to 11 cycles were a sample-barcoded 5' primer and a J-beta primer mix. TCRdb passed the 5' RACE reads through MiXCR, listing each CDR3 protein once. The data contain about 1.8 million distinct CDR3 sequences, 49% of them singletons. The sample comprised blood. Source of these receptors: a woman in her 40s in good health.

This clonotype has just a few counts. This chain connects TRBV24-1 to TRBJ2-5; 10 bases align to TRBD2. Germline V gene data show CDR1 as KGHDR and CDR2 as SFDVKD. V trimming: 4 bases; J trimming: 2 bases; junction bases outside the gene matches: 12. The CDR3 loop spans 18 amino acids. The CDR3 here is CATSEGRVSGGQQETQYF. The CDR3 bases are TGTGCCACCAGTGAAGGAAGGGTTAGCGGGGGGCAACAAGAGACCCAGTACTTC.

The chain couples TRBV4-1 to TRBJ2-4; no definite D call. The J call may be mistaken, given a closer DNA end match to TRBJ2-7. Germline V gene data show CDR1 as MGHRA and CDR2 as YSYEKL. The CDR3 length is 12 residues. CDR3: CASSQATGEQYF. CDR3 nucleotide sequence: TGCGCCAGCAGCCAAGCAACTGGCGAGCAGTACTTC.

The chain is built from TRBV7-8 and TRBJ2-1; 10 bases map to TRBD1. In germline, CDR1 is SGHVS, CDR2 FQNEAQ. The J segment lost 4 bases and the V segment lost 4 bases, leaving 10 bases of the junction unmatched. This CDR3 spans 17 amino acids. CDR3 in DNA: TGTGCCAGCAGCTGGGCAACGACAGGGGGCAATTACAATGAGCAGTTCTTC. Translating it yields CASSWATTGGNYNEQFF. Using reference TRBV7-8 and TRBJ2-1 for the parts outside the CDR3, the full variable domain is GAGVSQSPRYKVAKRGQDVALRCDPISGHVSLFWYQQALGQGPEFLTYFQNEAQLDKSGLPSDRFFAERPEGSVSTLKIQRTQQEDSAVYLCASSWATTGGNYNEQFFGPGTRLTVL.

This clonotype showed up just once. The chain is built from TRBV12-3 or TRBV12-4 and TRBJ1-2, with D hard to call. The ends were cut back, 6 bases at V and 8 bases at J, with 13 bases in the middle. The CDR3 covers 12 residues. CDR3 sequence reads: CASSSADSGYTF. The CDR3, as DNA: TGTGCCAGCAGCTCCGCAGATTCCGGCTACACCTTC.

This chain links TRBV2 with TRBJ1-2, with D unclear. CDR3 length: 14 residues. The V end was cut by 2 bases, the J end by 4 bases, with 11 bases between. The germline V gene has CDR1 SNHLY and CDR2 FYNNEI. As DNA, the CDR3 is TGTGCCAGCAGTGAAAGGCGGGCGGGCTATGGCTACACCTTC. Translated, it gives CASSERRAGYGYTF.

In this sample, this clonotype turned up a few times. The chain has TRBV20-1 and TRBJ2-7; D remains ambiguous. The CDR3 sequence is 12 residues long. Trimming left V 2 bases short and J 0 bases short, with 5 bases between. Germline values: CDR1 DFQATT, CDR2 SNEGSKA (reference sequence). CDR3 region: CSARKSSYEQYF. CDR3 nucleotide sequence: TGCAGTGCTAGAAAAAGCTCCTACGAGCAGTACTTC.

The rearrangement joins TRBV20-1 to TRBJ2-7; 8 bases map to TRBD2. The CDR3 covers 14 residues. V trimming: 6 bases; J trimming: 5 bases; junction bases outside the gene matches: 12. From germline, CDR1 is DFQATT and CDR2 SNEGSKA (reference sequence). CDR3 loop: CSARSGAPSHEQYF. The CDR3 coding sequence is TGCAGTGCACGTAGCGGGGCCCCTTCCCACGAGCAGTACTTC.

Only a few counts were recorded for this clonotype. This chain uses TRBV7-2 with TRBJ2-5, with a weak D call TRBD2 (6 bases). The CDR3 length is 15 residues. Trimming took off 7 bases at V and 2 bases at J, with 17 bases between the two ends. Germline values: CDR1 SGHTA, CDR2 FQGNSA. In nucleotides, the CDR3 is TGTGCCAGCACCCTAAGTCTGGACTATCAAGAGACCCAGTACTTC. This encodes CASTLSLDYQETQYF.

The chain links TRBV6-6 to TRBJ2-1; D not certain. V was pared by 0 bases and J by 0 bases, with 6 bases between. CDR1 is MNHNY, CDR2 SVGAGI, per germline (reference sequence). There are 15 residues in the CDR3. The CDR3 sequence is CASSYSVSSYNEQFF. For the CDR3, the DNA is TGTGCCAGCAGTTACTCGGTGAGCTCCTACAATGAGCAGTTCTTC.

This clonotype showed up just a few times. The chain is built from TRBV4-2 and TRBJ2-3; a possible D gene is TRBD1 (6 bases). Germline assignment: CDR1 LGHNA and CDR2 YNFKEQ. With 0 bases removed from V and 1 base from J, the gap between germline ends came to 23 bases. The CDR3 spans 20 residues. CDR3 sequence: CASSQDRVVGSGDRTDTQYF. The CDR3 DNA reads as TGTGCCAGCAGCCAAGATCGAGTCGTGGGGTCAGGGGACCGCACAGATACGCAGTATTTT.

This clonotype was seen more than once but under ten times. V is TRBV4-3 and J is TRBJ2-6; no clear D. Looked up from germline, CDR1 is LGHNA and CDR2 is YSLEER. This CDR3 has 15 amino acids. Trimming took 4 bases from V and 0 from J, leaving 7 bases between them. The chain's CDR3 is CASSPWYSGANVLTF. CDR3 sequence (DNA): TGCGCCAGCAGCCCGTGGTACTCTGGGGCCAACGTCCTGACTTTC.